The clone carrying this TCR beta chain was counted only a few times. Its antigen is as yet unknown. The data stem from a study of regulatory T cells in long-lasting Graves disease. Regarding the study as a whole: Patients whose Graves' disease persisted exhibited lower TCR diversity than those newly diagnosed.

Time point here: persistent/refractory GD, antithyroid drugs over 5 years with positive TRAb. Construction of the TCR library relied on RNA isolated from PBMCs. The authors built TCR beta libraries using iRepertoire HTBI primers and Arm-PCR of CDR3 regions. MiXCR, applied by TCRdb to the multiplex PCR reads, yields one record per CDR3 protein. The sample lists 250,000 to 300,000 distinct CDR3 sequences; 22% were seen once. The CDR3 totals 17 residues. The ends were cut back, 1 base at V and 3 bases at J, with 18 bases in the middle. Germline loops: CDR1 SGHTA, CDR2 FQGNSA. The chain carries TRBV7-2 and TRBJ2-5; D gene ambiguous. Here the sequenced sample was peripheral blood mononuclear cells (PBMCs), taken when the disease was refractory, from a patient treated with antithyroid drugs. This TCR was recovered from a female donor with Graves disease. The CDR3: CASSLVTTGREKETQYF. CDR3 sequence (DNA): TGTGCCAGCAGCTTAGTAACAACTGGAAGGGAAAAAGAGACCCAGTACTTC.